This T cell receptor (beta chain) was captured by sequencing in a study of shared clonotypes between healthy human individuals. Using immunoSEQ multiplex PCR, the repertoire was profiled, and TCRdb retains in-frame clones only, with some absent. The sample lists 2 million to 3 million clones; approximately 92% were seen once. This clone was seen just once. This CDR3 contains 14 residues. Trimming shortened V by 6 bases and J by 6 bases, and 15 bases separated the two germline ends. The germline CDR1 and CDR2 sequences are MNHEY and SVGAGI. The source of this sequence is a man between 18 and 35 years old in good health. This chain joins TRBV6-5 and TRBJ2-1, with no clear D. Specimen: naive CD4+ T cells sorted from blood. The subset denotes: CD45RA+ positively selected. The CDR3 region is CASSRTPVVNEQFF. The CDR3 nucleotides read TGTGCCAGCAGCCGAACCCCCGTGGTCAATGAGCAGTTCTTC.